The next 9 T cell receptor beta chains were all read from a single sample in a study of T cells in Graves' hyperthyroidism and ophthalmopathy (dated 2019 in TCRdb). The library was made by multiplex PCR. Sequenced on an Illumina HiSeq 2000. The TCR beta CDR3 regions were amplified from the RNA transcripts. A first-round RT-PCR of the TCR CDR3 used the HTBI primer set with the Qiagen OneStep RT-PCR kit. TCRdb took the public reads, trimmed them with fastp at Q25, ran MiXCR for clone calling and kept in-frame beta chains. Identical CDR3 proteins give one entry, which carries the most common genes and DNA. The sample table records about 500,000 distinct CDR3 sequences; 16% of these occur just once. The top ten hold approximately 18% of the sample. Sequenced sample: blood. Receptors originate from a woman under 30 with Graves' hyperthyroidism.

This clonotype occurred many times. V is TRBV2 and J is TRBJ1-5; D is unresolved. The V and J ends lost 6 bases and 1 base respectively, with 7 bases between them. The length of the CDR3 is 13 residues. From germline, CDR1 is SNHLY and CDR2 FYNNEI. The CDR3 region is CASRMDSNQPQHF. The CDR3 region has the DNA TGTGCCAGCAGGATGGACAGCAATCAGCCCCAGCATTTT.

This clonotype appeared many times. The genes are TRBV5-1 and TRBJ2-3; 9 bases line up with TRBD1. V lost 0 bases to trimming and J lost 0 bases; unmatched junction nucleotides: 14. CDR1 SGHRS and CDR2 YFSETQ come from the germline V gene. The CDR3 covers 20 residues. The CDR3, as DNA: TGCGCCAGCAGCTTGGGAGCGCCCATCCTGGACAGGGGAAGCACAGATACGCAGTATTTT. Translated: CASSLGAPILDRGSTDTQYF.

Ten or more counts support this clonotype. The CDR3 sequence is CASTLDRGRNTIYF. The DNA for the CDR3 is TGTGCCAGCACCCTAGACAGGGGACGAAACACCATATATTTT. The chain employs TRBV12-3 or TRBV12-4 and TRBJ1-3; 8 bases align to TRBD1. The CDR3 consists of 14 residues. V lost 7 bases to trimming and J lost 5 bases; unmatched junction nucleotides: 7.

In its sample, this clonotype was seen many times. The V call is TRBV18, the J call TRBJ2-4, with D maybe TRBD2 (5 bases). V lost 4 bases and J lost 6, with 13 bases in between. CDR3 length: 14 amino acids. Per the germline V gene, CDR1 is KGHSH and CDR2 is LQKENI. The CDR3 protein is CASSRAGVGNIQYF. CDR3 DNA sequence: TGTGCCAGCTCACGGGCGGGCGTGGGAAACATTCAGTACTTC.

In its sample, this clonotype was seen a few times. The CDR3: CASAGGAKNIQYF. The CDR3 nucleotides are TGCGCCAGTGCTGGGGGGGCCAAAAACATTCAGTACTTC. The chain is built from TRBV5-1 and TRBJ2-4, with a possible D match to TRBD2 (6 bases). Trimming removed 8 bases at V and 1 base at J, with 10 bases between. Per the germline V gene, CDR1 is SGHRS and CDR2 is YFSETQ. This CDR3 spans 13 amino acids.

The chain couples TRBV5-1 to TRBJ2-3; 9 nucleotides line up with TRBD2. The V gene end was trimmed by 0 bases and the J gene end by 5 bases; junction bases not matched to a gene: 13. The CDR3 runs 18 residues. From germline, CDR1 is SGHRS and CDR2 YFSETQ. The CDR3 protein is CASSLVGSGRGGGDTQYF. DNA of the CDR3: TGCGCCAGCAGCTTGGTTGGTAGCGGGAGAGGCGGAGGAGATACGCAGTATTTT.

This clonotype was seen at least ten times. The gene calls are TRBV6-2 or TRBV6-3 and TRBJ2-5; tentatively, D is TRBD1 (5 bases). This CDR3 spans 17 amino acids. Per the germline V gene, CDR1 is MNHEY and CDR2 is SVGEGT. Trimming left V 5 bases short and J 4 bases short, with 23 bases between. This CDR3 is CASSPTKGRAFGETQYF. DNA for the CDR3: TGTGCCAGCAGTCCCACGAAGGGCAGGGCCTTTGGAGAGACCCAGTACTTC.

This clonotype came up many times. The chain is built from TRBV20-1 and TRBJ1-6, with D unclear. This CDR3 contains 14 residues. CDR1 is DFQATT, CDR2 SNEGSKA, per germline (reference sequence). V lost 1 base and J 6 bases, leaving 10 bases between the germline ends. CDR3 amino acids: CSARGGGGNSPLHF. DNA for the CDR3: TGCAGTGCTAGAGGGGGAGGTGGTAATTCACCCCTCCACTTT.

The table lists this clonotype with many counts. The V gene is TRBV11-2, the J gene TRBJ2-3, with D possibly being TRBD1 or TRBD2 (6 bases each). Germline lookup yields CDR1 SGHAT and CDR2 FQNNGV. Trimming removed 5 bases from V and 5 bases from J, with 17 bases in between. The CDR3 loop spans 15 amino acids. CDR3: CASSHGQSEGDTQYF. The CDR3 DNA is TGTGCCAGCAGCCACGGACAGTCGGAGGGAGATACGCAGTATTTT.